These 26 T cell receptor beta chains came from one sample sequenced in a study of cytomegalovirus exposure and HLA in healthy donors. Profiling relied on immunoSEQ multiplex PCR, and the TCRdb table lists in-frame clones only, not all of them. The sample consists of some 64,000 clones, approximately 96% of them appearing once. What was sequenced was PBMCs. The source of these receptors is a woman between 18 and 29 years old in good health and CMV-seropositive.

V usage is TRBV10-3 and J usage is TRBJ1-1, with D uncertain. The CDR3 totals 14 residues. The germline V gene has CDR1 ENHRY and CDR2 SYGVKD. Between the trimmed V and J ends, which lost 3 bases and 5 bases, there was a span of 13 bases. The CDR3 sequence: CAISDSRELTEAFF. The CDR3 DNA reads TGTGCCATCAGTGATTCCCGGGAGTTGACTGAAGCTTTCTTT.

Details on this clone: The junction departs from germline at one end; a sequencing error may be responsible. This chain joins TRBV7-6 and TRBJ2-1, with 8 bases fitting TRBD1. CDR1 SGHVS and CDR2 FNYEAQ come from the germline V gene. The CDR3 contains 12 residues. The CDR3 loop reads CASSPRTGRMVF. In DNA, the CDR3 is TGTGCCAGCAGCCCTCGGACAGGGAGAATGGTCTTC. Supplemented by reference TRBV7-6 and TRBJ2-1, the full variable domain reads GAGVSQSPRYKVTKRGQDVALRCDPISGHVSLYWYRQALGQGPEFLTYFNYEAQQDKSGLPNDRFSAERPEGSISTLTIQRTEQRDSAMYRCASSPRTGRMVFGPGTRLTVL.

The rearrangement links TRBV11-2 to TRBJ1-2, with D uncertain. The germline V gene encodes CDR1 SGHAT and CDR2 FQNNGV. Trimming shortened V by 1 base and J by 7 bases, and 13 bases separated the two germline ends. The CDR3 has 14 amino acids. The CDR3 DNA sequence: TGTGCCAGCAGCTTAGCCGGGGTTCAGCCTGGCTACACCTTC. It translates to CASSLAGVQPGYTF.

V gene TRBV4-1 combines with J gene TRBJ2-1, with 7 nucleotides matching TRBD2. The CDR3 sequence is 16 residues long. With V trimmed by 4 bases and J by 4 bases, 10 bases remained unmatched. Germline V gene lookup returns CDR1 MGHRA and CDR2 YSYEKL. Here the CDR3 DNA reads TGCGCCAGCAGCCCAGGAGCGGGGAGAGGTTACAATGAGCAGTTCTTC. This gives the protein CASSPGAGRGYNEQFF.

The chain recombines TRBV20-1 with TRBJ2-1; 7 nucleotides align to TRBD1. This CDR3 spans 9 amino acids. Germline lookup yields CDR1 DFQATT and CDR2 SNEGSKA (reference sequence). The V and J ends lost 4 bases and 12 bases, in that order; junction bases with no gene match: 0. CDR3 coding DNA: TGCAGTGCTAACAGGGGGCAGTTCTTC. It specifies CSANRGQFF.

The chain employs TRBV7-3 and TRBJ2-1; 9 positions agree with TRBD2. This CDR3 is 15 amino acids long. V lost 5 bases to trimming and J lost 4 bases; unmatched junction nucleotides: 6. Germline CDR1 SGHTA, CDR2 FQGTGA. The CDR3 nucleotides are TGTGCCAGCAGCCAAAGACTAGCGGATTACAATGAGCAGTTCTTC. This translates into CASSQRLADYNEQFF.

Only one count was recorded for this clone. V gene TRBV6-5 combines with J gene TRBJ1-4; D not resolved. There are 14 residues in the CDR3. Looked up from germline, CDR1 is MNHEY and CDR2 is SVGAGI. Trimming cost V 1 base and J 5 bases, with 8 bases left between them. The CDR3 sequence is CASSYWHKNEKLFF. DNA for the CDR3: TGTGCCAGCAGTTACTGGCACAAAAATGAAAAACTGTTTTTT.

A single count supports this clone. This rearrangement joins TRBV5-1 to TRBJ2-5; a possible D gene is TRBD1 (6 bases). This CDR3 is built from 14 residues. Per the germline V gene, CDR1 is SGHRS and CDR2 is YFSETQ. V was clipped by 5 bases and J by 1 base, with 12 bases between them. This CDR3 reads CASRVRGGQETQYF. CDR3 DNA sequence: TGCGCCAGCAGGGTGAGAGGGGGCCAAGAGACCCAGTACTTC.

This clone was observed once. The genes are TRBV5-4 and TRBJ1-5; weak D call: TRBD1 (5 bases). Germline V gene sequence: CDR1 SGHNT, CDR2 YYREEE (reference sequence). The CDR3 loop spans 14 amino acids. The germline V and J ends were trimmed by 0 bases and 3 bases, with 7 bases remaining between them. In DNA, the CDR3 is TGTGCCAGCAGCTTGGTAGGGGCCAATCAGCCCCAGCATTTT. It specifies CASSLVGANQPQHF. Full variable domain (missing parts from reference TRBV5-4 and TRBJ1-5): ETGVTQSPTHLIKTRGQQVTLRCSSQSGHNTVSWYQQALGQGPQFIFQYYREEENGRGNFPPRFSGLQFPNYSSELNVNALELDDSALYLCASSLVGANQPQHFGDGTRLSIL.

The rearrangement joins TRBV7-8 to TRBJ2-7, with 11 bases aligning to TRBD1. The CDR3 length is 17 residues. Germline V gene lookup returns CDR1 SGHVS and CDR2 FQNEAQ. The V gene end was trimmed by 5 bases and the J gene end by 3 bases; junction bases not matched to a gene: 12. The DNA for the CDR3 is TGTGCCAGCAGCCGAAGGACAGGGGGCGGTTTAAGCTACGAGCAGTACTTC. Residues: CASSRRTGGGLSYEQYF.

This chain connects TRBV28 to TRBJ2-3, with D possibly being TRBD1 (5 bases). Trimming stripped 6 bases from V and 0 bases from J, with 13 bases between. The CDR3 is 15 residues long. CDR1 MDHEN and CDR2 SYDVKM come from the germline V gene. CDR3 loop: CASSLDRYSTDTQYF. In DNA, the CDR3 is TGTGCCAGCAGCCTTGACAGATATAGCACAGATACGCAGTATTTT. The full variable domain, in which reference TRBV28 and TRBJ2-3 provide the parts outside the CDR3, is DVKVTQSSRYLVKRTGEKVFLECVQDMDHENMFWYRQDPGLGLRLIYFSYDVKMKEKGDIPEGYSVSREKKERFSLILESASTNQTSMYLCASSLDRYSTDTQYFGPGTRLTVL.

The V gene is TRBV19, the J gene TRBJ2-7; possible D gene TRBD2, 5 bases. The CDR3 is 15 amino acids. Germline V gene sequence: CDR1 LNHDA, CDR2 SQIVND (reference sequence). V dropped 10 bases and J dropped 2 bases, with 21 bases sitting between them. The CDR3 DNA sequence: TGTGCCACCCAAACTCACGGAGGCAGAGCCTACGAGCAGTACTTC. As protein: CATQTHGGRAYEQYF.

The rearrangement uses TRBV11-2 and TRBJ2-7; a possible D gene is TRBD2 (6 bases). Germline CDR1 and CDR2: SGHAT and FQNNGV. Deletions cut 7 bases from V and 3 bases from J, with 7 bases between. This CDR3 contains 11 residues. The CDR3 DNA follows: TGTGCCAGCACCGGGGGCTACGAGCAGTACTTC. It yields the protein CASTGGYEQYF.

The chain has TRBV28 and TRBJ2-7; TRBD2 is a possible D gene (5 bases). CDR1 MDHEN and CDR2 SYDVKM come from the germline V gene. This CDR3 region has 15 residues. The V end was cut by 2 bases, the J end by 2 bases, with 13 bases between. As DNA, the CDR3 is TGTGCCAGCAGTTTAGAAAGTCCGGGAACCTACGAGCAGTACTTC. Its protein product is CASSLESPGTYEQYF. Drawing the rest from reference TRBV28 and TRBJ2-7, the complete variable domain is DVKVTQSSRYLVKRTGEKVFLECVQDMDHENMFWYRQDPGLGLRLIYFSYDVKMKEKGDIPEGYSVSREKKERFSLILESASTNQTSMYLCASSLESPGTYEQYFGPGTRLTVT.

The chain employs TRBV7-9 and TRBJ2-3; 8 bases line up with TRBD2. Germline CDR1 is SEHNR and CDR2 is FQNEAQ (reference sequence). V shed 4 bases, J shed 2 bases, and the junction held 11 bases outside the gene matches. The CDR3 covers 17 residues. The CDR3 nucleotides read TGTGCCAGCAGCTCCACCACCCCTGGACTAGCCACAGATACGCAGTATTTT. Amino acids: CASSSTTPGLATDTQYF.

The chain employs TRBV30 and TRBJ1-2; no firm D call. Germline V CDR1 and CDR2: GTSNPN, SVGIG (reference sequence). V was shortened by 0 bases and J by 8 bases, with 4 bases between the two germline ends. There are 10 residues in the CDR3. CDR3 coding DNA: TGTGCCTGGAGTGTACGGGGCTACACCTTC. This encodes CAWSVRGYTF. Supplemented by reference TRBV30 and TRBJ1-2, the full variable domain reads SQTIHQWPATLVQPVGSPLSLECTVEGTSNPNLYWYRQAAGRGLQLLFYSVGIGQISSEVPQNLSASRPQDRQFILSSKKLLLSDSGFYLCAWSVRGYTFGSGTRLTVV.

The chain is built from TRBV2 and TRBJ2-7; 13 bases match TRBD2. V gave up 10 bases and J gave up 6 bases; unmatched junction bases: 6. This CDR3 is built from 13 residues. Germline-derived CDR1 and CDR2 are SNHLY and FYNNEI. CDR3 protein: CANLGTSGTEQYF. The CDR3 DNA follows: TGTGCCAACCTAGGGACTAGCGGGACCGAGCAGTACTTC. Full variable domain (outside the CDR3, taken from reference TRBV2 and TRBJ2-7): EPEVTQTPSHQVTQMGQEVILRCVPISNHLYFYWYRQILGQKVEFLVSFYNNEISEKSEIFDDQFSVERPDGSNFTLKIRSTKLEDSAMYFCANLGTSGTEQYFGPGTRLTVT.

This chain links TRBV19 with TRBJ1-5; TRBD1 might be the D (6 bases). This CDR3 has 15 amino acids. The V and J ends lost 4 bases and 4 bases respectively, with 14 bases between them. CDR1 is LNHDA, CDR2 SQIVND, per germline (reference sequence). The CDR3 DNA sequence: TGTGCCAGTAGTAAACGCAGGGGAGAAAATCAGCCCCAGCATTTT. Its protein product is CASSKRRGENQPQHF. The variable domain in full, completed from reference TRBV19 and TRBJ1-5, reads DGGITQSPKYLFRKEGQNVTLSCEQNLNHDAMYWYRQDPGQGLRLIYYSQIVNDFQKGDIAEGYSVSREKKESFPLTVTSAQKNPTAFYLCASSKRRGENQPQHFGDGTRLSIL.

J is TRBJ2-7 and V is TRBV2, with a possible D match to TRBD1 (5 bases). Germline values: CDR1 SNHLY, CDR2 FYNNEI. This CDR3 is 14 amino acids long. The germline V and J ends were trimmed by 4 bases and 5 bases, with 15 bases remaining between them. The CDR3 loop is CASSVSTGWNEQYF. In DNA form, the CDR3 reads TGTGCCAGCAGTGTATCTACAGGATGGAACGAGCAGTACTTC.

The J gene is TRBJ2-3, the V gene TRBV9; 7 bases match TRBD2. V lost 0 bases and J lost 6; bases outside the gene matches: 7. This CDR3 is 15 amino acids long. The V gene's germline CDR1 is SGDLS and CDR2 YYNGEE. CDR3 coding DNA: TGTGCCAGCAGCGTAGGGCTAGCGGTCCGGGATACGCAGTATTTT. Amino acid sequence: CASSVGLAVRDTQYF.

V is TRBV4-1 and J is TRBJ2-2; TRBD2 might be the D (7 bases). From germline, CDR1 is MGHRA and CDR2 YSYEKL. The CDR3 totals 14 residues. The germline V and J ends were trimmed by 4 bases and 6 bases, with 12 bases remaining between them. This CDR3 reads CASSLRGGAGELFF. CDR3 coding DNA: TGCGCCAGCAGCCTAAGAGGGGGGGCCGGGGAGCTGTTTTTT.

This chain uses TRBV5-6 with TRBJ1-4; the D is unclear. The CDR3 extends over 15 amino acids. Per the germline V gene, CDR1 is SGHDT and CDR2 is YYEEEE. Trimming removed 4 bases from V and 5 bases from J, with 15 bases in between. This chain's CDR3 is CASSRLGSLNEKLFF. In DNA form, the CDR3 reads TGTGCCAGCAGCCGTCTGGGCAGCCTGAATGAAAAACTGTTTTTT.

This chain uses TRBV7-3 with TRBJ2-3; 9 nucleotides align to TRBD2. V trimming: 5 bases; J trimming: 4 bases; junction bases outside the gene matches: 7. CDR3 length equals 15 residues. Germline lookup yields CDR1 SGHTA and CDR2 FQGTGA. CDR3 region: CASSLSGGGADTQYF. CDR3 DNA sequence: TGTGCCAGCAGCCTCTCCGGCGGGGGGGCAGATACGCAGTATTTT.

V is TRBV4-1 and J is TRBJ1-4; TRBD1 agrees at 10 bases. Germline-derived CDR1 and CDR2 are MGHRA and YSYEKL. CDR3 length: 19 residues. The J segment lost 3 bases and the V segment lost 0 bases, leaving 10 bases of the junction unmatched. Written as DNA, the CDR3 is TGCGCCAGCAGCCAAGATACCCCCGACAGGGGGCAAGCTAATGAAAAACTGTTTTTT. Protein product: CASSQDTPDRGQANEKLFF.

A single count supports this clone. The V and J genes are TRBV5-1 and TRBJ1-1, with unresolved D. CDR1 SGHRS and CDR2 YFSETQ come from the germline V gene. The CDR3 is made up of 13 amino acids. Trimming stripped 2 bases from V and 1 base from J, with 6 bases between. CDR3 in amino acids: CASSFRQNTEAFF. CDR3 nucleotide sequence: TGCGCCAGCAGCTTCCGACAGAACACTGAAGCTTTCTTT. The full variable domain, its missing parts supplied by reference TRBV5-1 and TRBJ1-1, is KAGVTQTPRYLIKTRGQQVTLSCSPISGHRSVSWYQQTPGQGLQFLFEYFSETQRNKGNFPGRFSGRQFSNSRSEMNVSTLELGDSALYLCASSFRQNTEAFFGQGTRLTVV.

CDR3 DNA sequence: TGTGCCAGCAGCCGTCTAGTAGGTAGCAATCAGCCCCAGCATTTT. Its protein product is CASSRLVGSNQPQHF. This chain joins TRBV6-1 and TRBJ1-5, with D hard to call. The V gene lost 6 bases and the J gene lost 0 bases, with 12 bases spanning the gap. The V gene's germline CDR1 is MNHNS and CDR2 SASEGT. The CDR3 consists of 15 residues.